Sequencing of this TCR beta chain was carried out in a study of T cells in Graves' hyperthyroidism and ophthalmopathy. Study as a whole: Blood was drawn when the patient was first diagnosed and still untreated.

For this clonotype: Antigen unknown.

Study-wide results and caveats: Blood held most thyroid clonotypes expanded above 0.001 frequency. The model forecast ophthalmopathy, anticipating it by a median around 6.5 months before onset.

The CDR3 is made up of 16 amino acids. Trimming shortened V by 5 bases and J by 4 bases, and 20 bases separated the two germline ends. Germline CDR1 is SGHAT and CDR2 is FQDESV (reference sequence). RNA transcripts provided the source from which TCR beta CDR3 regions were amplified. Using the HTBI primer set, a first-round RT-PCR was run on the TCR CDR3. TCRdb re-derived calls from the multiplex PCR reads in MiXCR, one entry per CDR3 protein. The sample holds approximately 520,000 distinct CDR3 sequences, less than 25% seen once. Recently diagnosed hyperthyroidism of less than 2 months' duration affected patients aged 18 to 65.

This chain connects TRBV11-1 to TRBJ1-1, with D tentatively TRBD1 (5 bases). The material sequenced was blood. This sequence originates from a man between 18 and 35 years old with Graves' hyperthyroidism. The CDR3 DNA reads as TGTGCCAGCAGCCCTTATTCGGGGGGGGATATCACTGAAGCTTTCTTT. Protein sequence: CASSPYSGGDITEAFF. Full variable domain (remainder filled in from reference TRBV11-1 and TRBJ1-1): EAEVAQSPRYKITEKSQAVAFWCDPISGHATLYWYRQILGQGPELLVQFQDESVVDDSQLPKDRFSAERLKGVDSTLKIQPAELGDSAMYLCASSPYSGGDITEAFFGQGTRLTVV.